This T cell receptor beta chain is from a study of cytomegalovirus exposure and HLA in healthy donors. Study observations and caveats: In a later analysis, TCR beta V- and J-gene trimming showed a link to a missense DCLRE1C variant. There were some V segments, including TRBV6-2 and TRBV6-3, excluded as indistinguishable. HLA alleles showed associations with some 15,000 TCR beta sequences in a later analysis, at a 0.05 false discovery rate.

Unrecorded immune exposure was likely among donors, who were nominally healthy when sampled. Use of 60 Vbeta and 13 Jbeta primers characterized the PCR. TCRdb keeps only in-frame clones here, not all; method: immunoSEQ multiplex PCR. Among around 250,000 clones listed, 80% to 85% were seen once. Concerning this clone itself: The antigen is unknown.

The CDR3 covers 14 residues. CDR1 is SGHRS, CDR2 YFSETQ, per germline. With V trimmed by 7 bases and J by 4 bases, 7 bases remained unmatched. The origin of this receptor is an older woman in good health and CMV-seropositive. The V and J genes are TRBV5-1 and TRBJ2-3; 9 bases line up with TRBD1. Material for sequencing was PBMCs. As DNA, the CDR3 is TGCGCCAGCCAAGGGACAGGGACCCCAGATACGCAGTATTTT. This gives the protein CASQGTGTPDTQYF.